This T cell receptor (beta chain) appears in the sequencing data of a study of human T cells and chemical hapten exposure. Details on this clonotype: Since a much larger clone is just one base distant, this may be a read error.

TCRdb called the RACE reads again in MiXCR, with one record for every CDR3 protein. This sample has around 300,000 distinct CDR3 sequences, with approximately 6.3% found just once. Time point: patch test 1, 2 weeks after DPC sensitization. As to treatment: therapeutic diphenylcyclopropenone sensitization with weekly scalp DPC. CDR1 SGHTA and CDR2 FQGTGA come from the germline V gene. The CDR3 spans 13 residues. This TCR was recovered from a woman under 30 with alopecia areata. Some clones in this sample may be carry-over from other donors' samples. The chain carries TRBV7-3 and TRBJ2-2; no definite D call. The sequences come from whole blood, collected in connection with sensitization to the hapten diphenylcyclopropenone (DPC). CDR3 sequence: CANSLDNTRELFF. CDR3 DNA: TGTGCCAACAGCTTAGACAACACCAGGGAGCTGTTTTTT.